Below, 8 T cell receptor beta chains from the same sample are listed, as sequenced in a study of T cell changes during pregnancy in multiple sclerosis. Sequencing used immunoSEQ multiplex PCR; TCRdb keeps in-frame clones, though not all of them. The data hold around 52,000 clones, with around 90% observed a single time. The source was CD4+ T cells from peripheral blood mononuclear cells, collected in the second trimester of pregnancy. These receptors all stem from a female donor with multiple sclerosis, enrolled in a pregnancy study.

The CDR3 region has the DNA TGTGCCAGCAGCTCACTAGCGGGGAACACCGGGGAGCTGTTTTTT. Translation: CASSSLAGNTGELFF. The rearrangement uses TRBV7-9 and TRBJ2-2; 9 bases are shared with TRBD2. CDR1 and CDR2 (germline): SEHNR, FQNEAQ (reference sequence). CDR3 length equals 15 residues. After removal of 4 bases from V and 1 base from J, the junction contained 1 base not matched to a gene.

The genes are TRBV18 and TRBJ2-7; unclear D gene. The CDR3 consists of 14 residues. The V gene lost 2 bases and the J gene lost 2 bases, with 10 bases spanning the gap. Per the germline V gene, CDR1 is KGHSH and CDR2 is LQKENI. For the CDR3, the DNA is TGTGCCAGCTCACCAATCGGGTCCGCCTACGAGCAGTACTTC. Translating gives CASSPIGSAYEQYF. Full variable domain (remainder filled in from reference TRBV18 and TRBJ2-7): NAGVMQNPRHLVRRRGQEARLRCSPMKGHSHVYWYRQLPEEGLKFMVYLQKENIIDESGMPKERFSAEFPKEGPSILRIQQVVRGDSAAYFCASSPIGSAYEQYFGPGTRLTVT.

The rearrangement joins TRBV5-1 to TRBJ1-6; D is uncertain. With 1 base removed from V and 6 bases from J, the gap between germline ends came to 8 bases. This CDR3 is built from 14 residues. The germline gives CDR1 SGHRS, CDR2 YFSETQ. This CDR3 reads CASSLIESNSPLHF. The CDR3 DNA reads as TGCGCCAGCAGCTTGATAGAGTCTAATTCACCCCTCCACTTT.

This chain links TRBV7-9 with TRBJ2-7; TRBD1 agrees at 9 bases. J lost 5 bases, V lost 3 bases, and 14 bases had no gene match. Per the germline V gene, CDR1 is SEHNR and CDR2 is FQNEAQ (reference sequence). The CDR3 spans 17 residues. CDR3 residues: CASSFYGTGLGSHEQYF. DNA for the CDR3: TGTGCCAGCAGCTTCTATGGGACAGGGCTTGGGTCCCACGAGCAGTACTTC.

The rearrangement joins TRBV11-3 to TRBJ2-1; D unclear. The germline V gene has CDR1 SGHNT and CDR2 YENEEA. The V and J ends lost 1 base and 1 base respectively, with 5 bases between them. The CDR3 is made up of 14 amino acids. This chain's CDR3 is CASSLASSYNEQFF. CDR3 bases: TGTGCCAGCAGCTTAGCGTCGTCCTACAATGAGCAGTTCTTC.

This clone came up once. The V gene is TRBV19, the J gene TRBJ1-5; 7 nucleotides agree with TRBD1. The germline V gene encodes CDR1 LNHDA and CDR2 SQIVND (reference sequence). The CDR3 consists of 15 residues. The ends lost 1 base at V and 4 bases at J; junction bases unmatched: 4. CDR3 coding DNA: TGTGCCAGTAGTATAGTCGAACAGGGGAATCAGCCCCAGCATTTT. Amino acid sequence: CASSIVEQGNQPQHF.

The chain carries TRBV10-1 and TRBJ2-2; possibly TRBD2 for D (6 bases). The CDR3 has 13 amino acids. Trimming stripped 5 bases from V and 3 bases from J, with 7 bases between. Looked up from germline, CDR1 is WNHNN and CDR2 is SYGVQD (reference sequence). CDR3 loop: CASSLAYTGELFF. The CDR3 coding sequence is TGCGCCAGCAGTCTAGCGTACACCGGGGAGCTGTTTTTT.

V and J are TRBV5-1 and TRBJ2-3, with TRBD1 as a possible D gene (6 bases). The CDR3 is 13 residues long. Germline-derived CDR1 and CDR2 are SGHRS and YFSETQ. V was clipped by 2 bases and J by 11 bases, with 15 bases between them. The CDR3 reads CASSLPMDRKQYF. The CDR3 DNA sequence: TGCGCCAGCAGCTTACCTATGGACAGAAAGCAGTATTTT.